A single sample is the source of the 4 T cell receptor beta chains below, sequenced in a study of identical twins. TCRdb re-called the 5' RACE reads through MiXCR, storing one row per CDR3 protein. This sample carries 400,000 to 550,000 distinct CDR3 sequences, about 20% of them seen once, and the ten largest clones take 0.8% to 1%. These data were also reused for a study on T cells expressing NK-cell markers.

The sequenced sample consisted of CD4+ T cells sorted from blood. Source of these receptors: a young woman in good health.

This clonotype has just a few counts. The chain links TRBV20-1 to TRBJ2-1; tentatively, D is TRBD1 (6 bases). The germline V gene has CDR1 DFQATT and CDR2 SNEGSKA (reference sequence). The CDR3 consists of 14 residues. The V end lost 5 bases, the J end lost 7 bases, and 18 bases lay between the germline ends. This CDR3 is CSAQGSGAGNEQFF. The CDR3 region has the DNA TGCAGTGCTCAGGGGTCAGGGGCGGGTAATGAGCAGTTCTTC.

The genes are TRBV20-1 and TRBJ2-3; 7 bases map to TRBD1. Trimming removed 2 bases from V and 0 bases from J; junction bases left unmatched: 5. The CDR3 has 15 residues. The germline V gene encodes CDR1 DFQATT and CDR2 SNEGSKA (reference sequence). DNA for the CDR3: TGCAGTGCTAGATCTTCGGACAGGAGCACAGATACGCAGTATTTT. It specifies CSARSSDRSTDTQYF.

Only a few counts were recorded for this clonotype. V is TRBV5-1 and J is TRBJ2-1, with D maybe TRBD2 (5 bases). Trimming cost V 4 bases and J 4 bases, with 15 bases left between them. The CDR3 covers 15 residues. CDR1 is SGHRS, CDR2 YFSETQ, per germline. The CDR3, as DNA: TGCGCCAGCAGCGAGGACTCCGGGCCGTACAATGAGCAGTTCTTC. Its protein is CASSEDSGPYNEQFF.

This clonotype came up a few times. The chain has TRBV29-1 and TRBJ2-7; 7 nucleotides align to TRBD1. J was trimmed by 4 bases and V by 0 bases; bases with no gene match: 6. The CDR3 covers 14 residues. Germline CDR1 is SQVTM and CDR2 is ANQGSEA. In DNA form, the CDR3 reads TGCAGCGTTGAAGATCTAGGGGGCAGGTACGAGCAGTACTTC. Amino acids: CSVEDLGGRYEQYF.